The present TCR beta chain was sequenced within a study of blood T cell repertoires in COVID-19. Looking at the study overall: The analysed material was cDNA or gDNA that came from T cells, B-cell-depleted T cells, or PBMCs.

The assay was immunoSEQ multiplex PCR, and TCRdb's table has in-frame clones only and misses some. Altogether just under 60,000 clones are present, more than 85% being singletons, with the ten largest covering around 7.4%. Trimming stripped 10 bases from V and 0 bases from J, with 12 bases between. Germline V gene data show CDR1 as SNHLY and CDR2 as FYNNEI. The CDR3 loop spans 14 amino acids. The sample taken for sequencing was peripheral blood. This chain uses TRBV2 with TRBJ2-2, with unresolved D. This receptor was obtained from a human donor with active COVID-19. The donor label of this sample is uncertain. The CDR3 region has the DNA TGTGCCACCCTGTTAGCTACGAACACCGGGGAGCTGTTTTTT. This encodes CATLLATNTGELFF.